This T cell receptor beta chain was retrieved from a study of blood T cell repertoires in COVID-19. The germline V gene has CDR1 SGHAT and CDR2 FQNNGV. Trimming pared 3 bases from V and 5 bases from J, leaving 6 bases between. There are 12 residues in the CDR3. Authors' analysis steps: For nucleated cells, counts were estimated from reference gene primer amplification. Libraries were prepared by immunoSEQ multiplex PCR; TCRdb keeps only in-frame clonotypes and omits some of them. D and trimming were read from the DNA, whereas the V and J calls and clone size are those reported in that table. The sample records around 65,000 clones, 70% to 85% being singletons.

V and J are TRBV11-2 and TRBJ2-3; the D gene is possibly TRBD2 (6 bases). The clonotype comes from a man aged 60-69 years with acute or convalescent COVID-19. The sequenced sample was peripheral blood. CDR3: CASSLGLDTQYF. The CDR3 DNA reads TGTGCCAGCAGCTTGGGACTAGATACGCAGTATTTT.